This TCR beta chain was identified in a study of blood T cells in healthy people across ages. Unmatched junction bases numbered 10, after V lost 3 bases and J lost 0 bases. The CDR3 loop spans 16 amino acids. Germline-derived CDR1 and CDR2 are SQVTM and ANQGSEA. A second 7 to 11 cycle PCR used barcoded and J-beta primers. TCRdb fed the 5' RACE reads into MiXCR, producing one record per CDR3 protein. The sample lists about 1.8 million distinct CDR3 sequences, about 50% seen once, with approximately 2.1% in the top ten. This sequence joins TRBV29-1 and TRBJ1-2, with TRBD1 identical over 7 bases. The specimen sequenced was blood. The sequence was collected from a woman in her thirties or forties in good health. CDR3 sequence: CSVDSTGRGPNYGYTF. The CDR3 DNA reads as TGCAGCGTTGATTCGACAGGGAGGGGCCCTAACTATGGCTACACCTTC.